This TCR beta chain was obtained from a study of tumor and adjacent non-tumor tissue in lung cancer (dated by TCRdb to 2017 to 2018). With respect to the entire study: Of the cohort, about 11 patients had adenocarcinoma, 2 had squamous cell carcinoma and 1 had small cell lung cancer. The 15 or so patients were aged roughly 30 to 80 years, included 10 men and 5 women, and had TNM stage I to III disease. Sequencing generated a total of about 130,000,000 productive TCRbeta reads, averaging around 4.2 million reads per sample. The study compared bulk TCRbeta repertoires from lung tumor tissue and matched distant non-tumor lung tissue of about 14 lung cancer patients. TCRbeta CDR3 sequencing was performed on thirty paired specimens, with one tumor sample and one normal lung sample collected per patient.

To prepare the library, multiplex PCR was applied. Sequencing was performed on an Illumina HiSeq 2500. TCRbeta libraries were built by three rounds of nested PCR using primers (Table S4), following protocols modified from ARM-PCR. Before sequencing, PCR products in the 200-500 bp range were cut out of the gel and cleaned up using the QIAquick gel extraction kit. Turning to the authors' computational methods: Reads were cleaned using Trimmomatic, were merged into complete CDR3 sequences using FLASH, and were assigned to V(D)J germline segments using MiTCR. Clonal diversity was calculated as the inverse Simpson's index using VDJtools. In-frame sequences lacking a premature stop codon were counted as productive reads. TCRdb redid the processing of the public reads, applying fastp at Q25 and MiXCR, and retained in-frame beta chains. For every CDR3 protein sequence, its rows merge into one entry that carries the most common genes and DNA. The V and J calls shown here were made by TCRdb, not taken from the authors' results. The sample table contains over 100,000 distinct CDR3 sequences; only one count was recorded for 62% of them. The ten largest clones represent around 17% of the sample.

RNA was isolated from bulk, unsorted tissue, and RNA quality was assessed with a NanoDrop ND-1000 and an Agilent 2100. Normal lung samples were distant non-tumor tissue taken more than 3 cm from the tumor edge. Donors were newly diagnosed lung cancer patients admitted for thoracic surgery in China between August and November 2014, without prior chemotherapy. Patients with previous radiotherapy or chemotherapy, or with another concurrent cancer, were excluded from the study. Surgical tissue pieces of about 1-2.1 cm3 were preserved in RNAlater solution and stored at -80 °C until use. Summary of the overall study and its limitations: Peripheral blood was not sequenced, so blood TCRbeta repertoires in these lung cancer patients were not examined. TCR diversity (inverse Simpson) was significantly higher in tumor than in normal lung tissue (roughly 430 vs 170, P = 0.0075, Mann-Whitney U test). Significantly higher TCR diversity was found in younger patients, and higher tumor TCR diversity was associated with shorter overall and disease-free survival. A significantly larger cumulative share of the repertoire was made up by the top 100 clones in normal lung than in tumor tissue. Only around 14 patients were in the cohort, and the authors stated that larger samples and more detailed clinical data are needed. The methods do not name the sequencing platform or mention unique molecular identifiers.

This clonotype was seen more than once but under ten times. No cognate antigen has been identified for it. Per-nucleotide qualities are absent, and no much larger clonotype sits a single base away. This receptor was taken from a man aged 60 to 69 with non-small cell lung cancer. What was sequenced was distant non-tumor lung tissue.

The nucleotide sequence reads TGTGCCAGCAGTCCAAAGCCCGACGGGGGCTACGAGCAGTACTTC. It translates as CASSPKPDGGYEQYF. The chain links TRBV28 with TRBJ2-7; the D gene is perhaps TRBD2, from 6 matching bases. The CDR3 runs 15 residues from the cysteine to the phenylalanine. Of the read, only the CDR3 DNA is kept; its 45 bases are in frame from base 1. Via the germline V gene, CDR1 is MDHEN and CDR2 SYDVKM. Trimming at the junction amounts to 5 bases on V and 3 bases on J, and the germline ends lie 17 bases apart. The reference TRBV28 and TRBJ2-7 proteins fill in what lies around the CDR3, so the full variable domain reads DVKVTQSSRYLVKRTGEKVFLECVQDMDHENMFWYRQDPGLGLRLIYFSYDVKMKEKGDIPEGYSVSREKKERFSLILESASTNQTSMYLCASSPKPDGGYEQYFGPGTRLTVT.